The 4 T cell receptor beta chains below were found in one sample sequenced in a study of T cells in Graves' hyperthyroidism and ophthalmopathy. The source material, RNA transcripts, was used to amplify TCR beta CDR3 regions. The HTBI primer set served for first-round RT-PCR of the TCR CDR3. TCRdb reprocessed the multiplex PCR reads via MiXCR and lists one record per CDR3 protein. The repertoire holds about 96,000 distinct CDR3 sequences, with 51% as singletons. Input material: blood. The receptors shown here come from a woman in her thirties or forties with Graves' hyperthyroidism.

The CDR3 sequence: CATSDSLSGNTIYF. DNA for the CDR3: TGTGCCACCAGTGATTCGCTCTCTGGAAACACCATATATTTT. The J gene is TRBJ1-3, the V gene TRBV24-1, with D uncertain. CDR1 and CDR2 (germline): KGHDR, SFDVKD. This CDR3 comprises 14 residues. V was cut by 2 bases and J by 0 bases, with 4 bases left in between.

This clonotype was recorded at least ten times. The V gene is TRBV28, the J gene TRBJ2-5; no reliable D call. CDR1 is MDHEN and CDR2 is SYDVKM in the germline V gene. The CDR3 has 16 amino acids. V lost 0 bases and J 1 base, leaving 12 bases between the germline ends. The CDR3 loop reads CASSLWESGPQETQYF. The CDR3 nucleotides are TGTGCCAGCAGTTTATGGGAATCTGGACCCCAAGAGACCCAGTACTTC.

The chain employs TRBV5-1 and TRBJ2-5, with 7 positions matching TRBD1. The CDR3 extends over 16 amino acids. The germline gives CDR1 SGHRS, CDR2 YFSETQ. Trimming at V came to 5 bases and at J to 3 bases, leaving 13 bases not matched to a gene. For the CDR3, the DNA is TGCGCCAGCAGAGGACAGGTCCCGATTGGTGAAGAGACCCAGTACTTC. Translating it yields CASRGQVPIGEETQYF. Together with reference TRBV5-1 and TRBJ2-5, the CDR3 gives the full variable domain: KAGVTQTPRYLIKTRGQQVTLSCSPISGHRSVSWYQQTPGQGLQFLFEYFSETQRNKGNFPGRFSGRQFSNSRSEMNVSTLELGDSALYLCASRGQVPIGEETQYFGPGTRLLVL.

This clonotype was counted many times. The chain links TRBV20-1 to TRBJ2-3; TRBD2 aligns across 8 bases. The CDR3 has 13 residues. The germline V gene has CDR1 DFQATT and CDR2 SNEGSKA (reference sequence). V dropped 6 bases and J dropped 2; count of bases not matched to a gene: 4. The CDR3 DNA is TGCAGTGCCCAACTAGCGGCCACAGATACGCAGTATTTT. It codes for CSAQLAATDTQYF.